The present T cell receptor (beta chain) was sequenced within a study of cytomegalovirus exposure and HLA in healthy donors. General study findings and limits: In a later analysis, about 17,000 TCR beta sequences were associated with HLA alleles at 0.05 false discovery rate. Accurate predictions that matched the HLA-A and HLA-B alleles of most subjects were reportedly made from TCR beta sequences.

A note on this clone: The antigen is not known.

PCR amplification relied on 60 Vbeta primers (plus 13 Jbeta primers). In the study's own analysis: An analysis performed later counted about 80 million unique TCR beta chains (roughly 11 million of them shared). The table came from immunoSEQ multiplex PCR; TCRdb's copy has only in-frame clones and leaves some out. The DNA was the basis for D and trimming; V, J and clone size are from that table. The profile shows about 170,000 clones, 85% of them singletons. Germline CDR1 reads GTSNPN; CDR2 reads SVGIG (reference sequence). CDR3 length equals 13 residues. Trimming took off 0 bases at V and 8 bases at J, with 8 bases between the two ends.

The rearrangement joins TRBV30 to TRBJ2-6, with a weak D call TRBD1 (5 bases). Sequenced material: PBMCs. The receptor's source is a boy between 2 and 10 years old in good health and CMV-seronegative. CDR3 coding DNA: TGTGCCTGGAGTGTGCAGGGTACCAACGTCCTGACTTTC. Its translation: CAWSVQGTNVLTF.